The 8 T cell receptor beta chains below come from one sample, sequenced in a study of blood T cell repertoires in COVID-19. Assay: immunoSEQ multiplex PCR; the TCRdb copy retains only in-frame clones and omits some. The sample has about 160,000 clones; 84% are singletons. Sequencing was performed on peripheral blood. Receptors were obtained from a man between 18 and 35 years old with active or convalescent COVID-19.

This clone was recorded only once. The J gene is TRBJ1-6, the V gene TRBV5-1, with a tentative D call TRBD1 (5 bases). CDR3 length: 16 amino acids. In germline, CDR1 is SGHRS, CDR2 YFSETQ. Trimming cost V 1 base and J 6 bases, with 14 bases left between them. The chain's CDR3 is CASSLSLTGSNSPLHF. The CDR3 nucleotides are TGCGCCAGCAGCTTGAGTTTAACAGGAAGTAATTCACCCCTCCACTTT.

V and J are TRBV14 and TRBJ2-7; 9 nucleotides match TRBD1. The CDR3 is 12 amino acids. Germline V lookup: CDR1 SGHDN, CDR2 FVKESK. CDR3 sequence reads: CASGTGLYEQYF. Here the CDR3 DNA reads TGTGCGTCCGGGACAGGGCTATACGAGCAGTACTTC.

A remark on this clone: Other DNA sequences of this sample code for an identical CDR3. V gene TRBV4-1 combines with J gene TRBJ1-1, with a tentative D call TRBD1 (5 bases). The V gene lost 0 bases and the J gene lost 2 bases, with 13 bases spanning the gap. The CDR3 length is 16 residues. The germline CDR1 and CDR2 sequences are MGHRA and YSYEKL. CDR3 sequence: CASSQDVGQGNTEAFF. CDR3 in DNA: TGCGCCAGCAGCCAAGATGTTGGCCAGGGTAACACTGAAGCTTTCTTT.

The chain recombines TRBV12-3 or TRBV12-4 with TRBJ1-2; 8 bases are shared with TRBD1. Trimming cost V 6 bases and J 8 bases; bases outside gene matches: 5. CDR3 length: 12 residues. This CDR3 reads CASRRTGWGYTF. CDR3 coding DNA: TGTGCCAGCAGACGGACAGGGTGGGGCTACACCTTC.

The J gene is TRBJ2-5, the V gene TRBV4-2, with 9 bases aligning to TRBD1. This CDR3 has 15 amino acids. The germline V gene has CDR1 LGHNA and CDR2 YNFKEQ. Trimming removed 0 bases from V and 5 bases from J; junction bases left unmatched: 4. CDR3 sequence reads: CASSQDRGQGETQYF. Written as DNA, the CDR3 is TGTGCCAGCAGCCAAGATAGAGGACAGGGGGAGACCCAGTACTTC.

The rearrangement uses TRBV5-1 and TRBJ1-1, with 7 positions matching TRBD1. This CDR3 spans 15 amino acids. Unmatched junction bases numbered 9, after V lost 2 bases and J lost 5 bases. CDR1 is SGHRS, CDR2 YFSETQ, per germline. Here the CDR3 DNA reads TGCGCCAGCAGCTTCGCAGGGGGGACGGGGACTGAAGCTTTCTTT. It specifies CASSFAGGTGTEAFF.

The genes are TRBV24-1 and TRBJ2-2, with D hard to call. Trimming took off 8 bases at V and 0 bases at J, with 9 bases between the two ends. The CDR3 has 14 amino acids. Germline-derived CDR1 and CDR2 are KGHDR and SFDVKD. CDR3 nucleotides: TGTGCCACCACACTTTATCCGAACACCGGGGAGCTGTTTTTT. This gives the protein CATTLYPNTGELFF.

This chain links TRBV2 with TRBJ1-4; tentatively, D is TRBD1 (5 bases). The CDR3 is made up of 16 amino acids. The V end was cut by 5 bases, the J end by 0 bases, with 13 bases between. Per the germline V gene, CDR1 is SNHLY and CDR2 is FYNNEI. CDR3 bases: TGTGCCAGCAGTTCGCCTGACAGCACAACTAATGAAAAACTGTTTTTT. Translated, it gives CASSSPDSTTNEKLFF.